Listed below are T cell receptor beta chains from one sample, sequenced in a study of T cell responses to AZD1222 COVID-19 vaccine. Clones were sequenced by immunoSEQ multiplex PCR, and TCRdb holds only the in-frame ones, with some missing. The table includes approximately 100,000 clones, about 90% detected once. Sequencing used peripheral blood, obtained on day 0 of MenACWY control vaccination. The receptor set was obtained from an adult in good health. CDR3s include the opening cysteine and the closing phenylalanine or tryptophan. The order of the fields is clone size, D gene, V gene, J gene, CDR3 DNA, CDR3 protein. D genes are given only for firm matches. Some rows have no size entry. The others give once, few or many, or a class for an expanded clone.

clone_size: .
d_call: .
v_call: TRBV10-3
j_call: TRBJ2-1
cdr3_nt: TGTGCCGTCGAAGGGGCTTTACGTAGGGGTGAGCAGTTCTTC
cdr3_aa: CAVEGALRRGEQFF

clone_size: .
d_call: TRBD2
v_call: TRBV7-2
j_call: TRBJ2-5
cdr3_nt: TGTGCCAGCAGCCGGGCGAGCGGGGGGGAACAAGAGACCCAGTACTTC
cdr3_aa: CASSRASGGEQETQYF

clone_size: .
d_call: .
v_call: TRBV6-4
j_call: TRBJ1-5
cdr3_nt: TGTGCCAGCAGTGAAAGGCAGAAAGAGAGCAATCAGCCCCAGCATTTT
cdr3_aa: CASSERQKESNQPQHF

clone_size: once
d_call: .
v_call: TRBV24-1
j_call: TRBJ1-2
cdr3_nt: TGTGCCACCAGTGATTTGAGGAGCGGCGGCTACACCTTC
cdr3_aa: CATSDLRSGGYTF

clone_size: .
d_call: .
v_call: TRBV19
j_call: TRBJ2-2
cdr3_nt: TGTGCCAACCACCGGAGGGCCGGGGAGCTGTTTTTT
cdr3_aa: CANHRRAGELFF

clone_size: once
d_call: .
v_call: TRBV5-1
j_call: TRBJ1-1
cdr3_nt: TGCGCCACGTCACTGGGAGGGAGTGAAGCTTTCTTT
cdr3_aa: CATSLGGSEAFF

clone_size: .
d_call: .
v_call: TRBV27
j_call: TRBJ1-1
cdr3_nt: TGTGCCAGCAGTTTAAGCGGTATCTGGGCCGCGACTTTCTTT
cdr3_aa: CASSLSGIWAATFF

clone_size: .
d_call: .
v_call: TRBV15
j_call: TRBJ1-6
cdr3_nt: TGTGCCACCAGCCGTGGGGATTCACCCCTCCACTTT
cdr3_aa: CATSRGDSPLHF

clone_size: .
d_call: .
v_call: TRBV12-5
j_call: TRBJ1-1
cdr3_nt: TGTGCTAGTGGTTCGTCTAATTTGGGTGAAGCTTTCTTT
cdr3_aa: CASGSSNLGEAFF

clone_size: .
d_call: TRBD1
v_call: TRBV6-5
j_call: TRBJ2-3
cdr3_nt: TGTGCCAGCAGTCGGACAGGGTCAGATACGCAGTATTTT
cdr3_aa: CASSRTGSDTQYF

clone_size: .
d_call: .
v_call: TRBV7-2
j_call: TRBJ1-5
cdr3_nt: TGTGCCAGCAGCTTAGAGTTCCAGGGGAGGATTCAGCCCCAGCATTTT
cdr3_aa: CASSLEFQGRIQPQHF

clone_size: .
d_call: .
v_call: TRBV6-5
j_call: TRBJ1-6
cdr3_nt: TGTGCCAGCAGTTACGGACGCAATAATTCACCCCTCCACTTT
cdr3_aa: CASSYGRNNSPLHF

clone_size: .
d_call: .
v_call: TRBV28
j_call: TRBJ2-3
cdr3_nt: TGTGCCAGCAGTTGGGGCGCTAGCACAGATACGCAGTATTTT
cdr3_aa: CASSWGASTDTQYF

clone_size: .
d_call: TRBD1
v_call: TRBV5-1
j_call: TRBJ1-1
cdr3_nt: TGCGCCAGCCGCGGGACAGGGGCCGACACTGAAGCTTTCTTT
cdr3_aa: CASRGTGADTEAFF

clone_size: .
d_call: .
v_call: TRBV30
j_call: TRBJ1-2
cdr3_nt: TGTGCCTGGCGGCGGGGAGCTAACTATGGCTACACCTTC
cdr3_aa: CAWRRGANYGYTF

clone_size: .
d_call: TRBD1
v_call: TRBV7-6
j_call: TRBJ2-3
cdr3_nt: TGTGCCAGCAGCTTAGAGACCGGGACAGGGTGGGATACGCAGTATTTT
cdr3_aa: CASSLETGTGWDTQYF

clone_size: .
d_call: TRBD1
v_call: TRBV7-2
j_call: TRBJ1-5
cdr3_nt: TGTGCCAGCAGCTTAGGAGGGGGCCTAAATCAGCCCCAGCATTTT
cdr3_aa: CASSLGGGLNQPQHF

clone_size: .
d_call: .
v_call: TRBV5-1
j_call: TRBJ1-1
cdr3_nt: TGCGCCAGCAGTGGGCAGCTGAACACTGAAGCTTTCTTT
cdr3_aa: CASSGQLNTEAFF

clone_size: .
d_call: TRBD2
v_call: TRBV6-2/TRBV6-3
j_call: TRBJ2-1
cdr3_nt: TGTGCCAGCAGTTACTCGACTAGCGGGGGGGTAAATGAGCAGTTCTTC
cdr3_aa: CASSYSTSGGVNEQFF

clone_size: .
d_call: TRBD1
v_call: TRBV13
j_call: TRBJ2-1
cdr3_nt: TGTGCCAGCAGCTTTGGAACCCACAGGGGGATAACCTACAATGAGCAGTTCTTC
cdr3_aa: CASSFGTHRGITYNEQFF

clone_size: .
d_call: TRBD1
v_call: TRBV2
j_call: TRBJ2-7
cdr3_nt: TGTGCCAGCAGTGAAGTGCGGACAGGGAAGGGCGAGCAGTACTTC
cdr3_aa: CASSEVRTGKGEQYF

clone_size: .
d_call: .
v_call: TRBV24-1
j_call: TRBJ1-5
cdr3_nt: TGTGCCACCAGTGATTTTAGGGGCTTAAGGGATCAGCCCCAGCATTTT
cdr3_aa: CATSDFRGLRDQPQHF

clone_size: .
d_call: TRBD1
v_call: TRBV18
j_call: TRBJ2-7
cdr3_nt: TGTGCCAGCTCACCAGGACAGGCGAGCTCCTACGAGCAGTACTTC
cdr3_aa: CASSPGQASSYEQYF

clone_size: few
d_call: .
v_call: TRBV27
j_call: TRBJ1-6
cdr3_nt: TGTGCCAGCAGAGCCGGGACAACCGATAATTCACCCCTCCACTTT
cdr3_aa: CASRAGTTDNSPLHF

clone_size: .
d_call: TRBD1
v_call: TRBV6-1
j_call: TRBJ2-7
cdr3_nt: TGTGCCAGCAGTGACCGGGACAGGCCAACCTACGAGCAGTACTTC
cdr3_aa: CASSDRDRPTYEQYF

clone_size: .
d_call: TRBD2
v_call: TRBV7-2
j_call: TRBJ2-3
cdr3_nt: TGTGCCAGCAGCTTTCTTAGCGGGGGGGCGCAGGGAGTTACGCAGTATTTT
cdr3_aa: CASSFLSGGAQGVTQYF

clone_size: .
d_call: .
v_call: TRBV10-3
j_call: TRBJ1-2
cdr3_nt: TGTGCCATCAGCCTGGGGGGGGATGGCTACACCTTC
cdr3_aa: CAISLGGDGYTF

clone_size: .
d_call: .
v_call: TRBV7-9
j_call: TRBJ2-2
cdr3_nt: TGTGCCAGCAGCCGAACCACCGGGGAGCTGTTTTTT
cdr3_aa: CASSRTTGELFF

clone_size: .
d_call: TRBD1
v_call: TRBV7-9
j_call: TRBJ1-4
cdr3_nt: TGTGCCAGCAGCTCGGGACAGGGGGTTGAAAAACTGTTTTTT
cdr3_aa: CASSSGQGVEKLFF